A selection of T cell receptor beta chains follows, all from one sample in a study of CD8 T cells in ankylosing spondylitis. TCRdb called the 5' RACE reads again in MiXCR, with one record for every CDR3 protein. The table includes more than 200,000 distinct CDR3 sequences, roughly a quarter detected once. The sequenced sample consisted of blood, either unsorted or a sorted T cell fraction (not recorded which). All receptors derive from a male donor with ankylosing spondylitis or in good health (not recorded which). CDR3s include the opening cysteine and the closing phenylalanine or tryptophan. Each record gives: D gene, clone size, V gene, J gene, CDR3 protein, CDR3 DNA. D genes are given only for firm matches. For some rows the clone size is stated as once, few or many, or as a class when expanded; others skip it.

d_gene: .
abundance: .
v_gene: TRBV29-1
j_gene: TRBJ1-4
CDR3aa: CSVGQIANEKLFF
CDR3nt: TGCAGCGTCGGACAGATTGCAAATGAAAAACTGTTTTTT

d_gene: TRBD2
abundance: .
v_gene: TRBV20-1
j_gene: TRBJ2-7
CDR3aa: CSADTSGGNSYEQYF
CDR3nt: TGCAGTGCGGATACTAGCGGGGGGAACTCCTACGAGCAGTACTTC

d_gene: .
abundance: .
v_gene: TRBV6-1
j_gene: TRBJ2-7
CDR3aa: CASSPGGQGTSEQYF
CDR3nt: TGTGCCAGCAGCCCTGGAGGGCAGGGGACATCCGAGCAGTACTTC

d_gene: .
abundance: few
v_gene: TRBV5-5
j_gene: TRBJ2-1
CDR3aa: CASSLAPVTSYNEQFF
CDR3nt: TGTGCCAGCAGCTTGGCCCCAGTGACATCCTACAATGAGCAGTTCTTC

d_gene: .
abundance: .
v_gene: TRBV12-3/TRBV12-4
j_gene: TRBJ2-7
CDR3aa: CASSDRVFYEQYF
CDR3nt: TGTGCCAGCAGTGACAGAGTTTTCTACGAGCAGTACTTC

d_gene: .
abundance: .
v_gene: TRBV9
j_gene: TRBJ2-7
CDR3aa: CASSPGPTWAEQYF
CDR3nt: TGTGCCAGCAGCCCCGGGCCGACATGGGCCGAGCAGTACTTC

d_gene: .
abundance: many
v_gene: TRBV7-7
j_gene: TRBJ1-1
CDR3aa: CASSQIRQATAFF
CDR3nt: TGTGCCAGCAGCCAGATAAGACAGGCGACAGCTTTCTTT

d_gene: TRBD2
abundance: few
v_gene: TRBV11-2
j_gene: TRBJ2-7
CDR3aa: CASSSREGLAIVLGPEQYF
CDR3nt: TGTGCCAGCAGCTCAAGAGAGGGACTAGCAATCGTCCTGGGGCCCGAGCAGTACTTC

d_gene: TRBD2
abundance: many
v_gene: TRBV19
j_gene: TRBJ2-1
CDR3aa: CASSISGGGSYNEQFF
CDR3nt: TGTGCCAGTAGTATTAGCGGGGGGGGCTCCTACAATGAGCAGTTCTTC

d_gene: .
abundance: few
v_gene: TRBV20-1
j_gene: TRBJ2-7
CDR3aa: CSARNRRFSYEQYF
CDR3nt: TGCAGTGCTAGAAATCGCCGGTTCTCCTACGAGCAGTACTTC

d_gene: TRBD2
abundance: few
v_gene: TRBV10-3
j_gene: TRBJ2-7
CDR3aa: CAISISGTSGGQGEQYF
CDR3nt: TGTGCCATCAGCATCTCCGGGACTAGCGGGGGGCAAGGGGAGCAGTACTTC

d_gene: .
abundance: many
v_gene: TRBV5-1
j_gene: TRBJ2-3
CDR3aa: CASSFFRDGDTQYF
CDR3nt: TGCGCCAGCAGCTTTTTTCGGGACGGGGATACGCAGTATTTT

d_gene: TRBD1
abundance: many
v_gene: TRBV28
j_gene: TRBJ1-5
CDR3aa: CASSLHRGQHSNQPQHF
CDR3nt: TGTGCCAGCAGTTTACACAGGGGGCAGCATAGCAATCAGCCCCAGCATTTT

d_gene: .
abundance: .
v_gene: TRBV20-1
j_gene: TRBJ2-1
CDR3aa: CSALRRASNEQFF
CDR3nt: TGCAGTGCCCTAAGGAGGGCCTCCAATGAGCAGTTCTTC

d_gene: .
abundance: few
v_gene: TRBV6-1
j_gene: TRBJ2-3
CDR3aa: CASTDPGFGTQYF
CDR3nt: TGTGCCAGCACCGACCCTGGTTTCGGTACGCAGTATTTT

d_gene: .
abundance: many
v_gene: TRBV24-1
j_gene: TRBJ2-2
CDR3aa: CATSESRTAVMGTGELFF
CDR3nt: TGTGCCACCAGTGAGAGTCGGACAGCCGTTATGGGCACCGGGGAGCTGTTTTTT

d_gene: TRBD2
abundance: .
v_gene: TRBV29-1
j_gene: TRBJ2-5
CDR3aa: CSVEGTSGGEETQYF
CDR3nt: TGCAGCGTTGAAGGGACTAGCGGGGGGGAAGAGACCCAGTACTTC

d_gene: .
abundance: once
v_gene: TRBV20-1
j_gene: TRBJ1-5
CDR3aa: CSAGSILPSNQPQHF
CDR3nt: TGCAGTGCGGGATCGATCCTACCTAGCAATCAGCCCCAGCATTTT

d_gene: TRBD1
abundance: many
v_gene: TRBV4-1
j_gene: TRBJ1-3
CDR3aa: CASSHGDRGDGNTIYF
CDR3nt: TGCGCCAGCAGCCATGGGGACAGGGGAGACGGAAACACCATATATTTT

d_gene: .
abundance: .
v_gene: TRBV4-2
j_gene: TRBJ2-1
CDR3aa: CASSPPGHNNEQFF
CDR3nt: TGTGCCAGCAGCCCACCGGGACACAACAATGAGCAGTTCTTC

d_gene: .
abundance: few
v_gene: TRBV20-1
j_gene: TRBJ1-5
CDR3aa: CSASLEGSRSQPQHF
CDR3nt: TGCAGTGCTAGCTTGGAGGGTTCCCGGAGTCAGCCCCAGCATTTT

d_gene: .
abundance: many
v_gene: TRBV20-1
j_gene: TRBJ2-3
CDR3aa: CSASAPVSDTQYF
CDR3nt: TGCAGTGCTAGTGCGCCAGTATCCGATACGCAGTATTTT

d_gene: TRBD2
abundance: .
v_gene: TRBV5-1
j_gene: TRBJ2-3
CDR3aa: CASSRLAGVTDTQYF
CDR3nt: TGCGCCAGCAGCCGACTAGCGGGGGTTACAGATACGCAGTATTTT

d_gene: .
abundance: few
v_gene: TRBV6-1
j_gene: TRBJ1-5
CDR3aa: CASSDGRGYSNQPQHF
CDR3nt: TGTGCCAGCAGCGACGGACGAGGGTATAGCAATCAGCCCCAGCATTTT

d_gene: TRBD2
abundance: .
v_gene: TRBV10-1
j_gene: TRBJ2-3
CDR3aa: CASSEALAGRTDTQYF
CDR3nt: TGCGCCAGCAGTGAGGCACTAGCGGGGCGCACAGATACGCAGTATTTT

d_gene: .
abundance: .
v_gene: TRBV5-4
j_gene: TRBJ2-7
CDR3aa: CASSLEKARGLGEQYF
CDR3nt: TGTGCCAGCAGCTTGGAAAAGGCCAGGGGATTGGGCGAGCAGTACTTC

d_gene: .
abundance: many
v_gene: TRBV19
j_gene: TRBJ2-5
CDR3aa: CATAQGGGQETQYF
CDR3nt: TGTGCCACAGCACAGGGTGGTGGGCAAGAGACCCAGTACTTC

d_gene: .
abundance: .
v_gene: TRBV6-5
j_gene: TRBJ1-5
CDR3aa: CASSYSPLNQPQHF
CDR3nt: TGTGCCAGCAGTTACTCCCCCCTCAATCAGCCCCAGCATTTT

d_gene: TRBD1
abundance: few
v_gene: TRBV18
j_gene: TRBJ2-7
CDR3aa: CASSPPGQPTSYEQYF
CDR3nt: TGTGCCAGCTCACCACCGGGACAGCCCACCTCCTACGAGCAGTACTTC

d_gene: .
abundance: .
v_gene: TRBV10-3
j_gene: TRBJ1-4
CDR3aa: CAIGGDEKLFF
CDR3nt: TGTGCCATCGGGGGAGATGAAAAACTGTTTTTT

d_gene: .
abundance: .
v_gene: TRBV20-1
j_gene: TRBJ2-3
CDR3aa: CSARRHSTDTQYF
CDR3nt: TGCAGTGCTCGCCGCCACTCTACAGATACGCAGTATTTT

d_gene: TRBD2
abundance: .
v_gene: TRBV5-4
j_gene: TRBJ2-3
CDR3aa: CASSLGLAGRSTDTQYF
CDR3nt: TGTGCCAGCAGCTTGGGACTAGCGGGGAGGAGCACAGATACGCAGTATTTT

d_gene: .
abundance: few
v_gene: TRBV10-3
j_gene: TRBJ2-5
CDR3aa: CAISGAASRQETQYF
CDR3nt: TGTGCCATCAGTGGGGCGGCATCCAGGCAAGAGACCCAGTACTTC

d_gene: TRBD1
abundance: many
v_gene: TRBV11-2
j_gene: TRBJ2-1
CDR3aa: CATGQGAVNEQFF
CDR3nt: TGTGCCACGGGACAGGGGGCAGTGAATGAGCAGTTCTTC

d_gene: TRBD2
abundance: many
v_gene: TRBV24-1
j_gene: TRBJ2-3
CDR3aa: CATSVPLAGTDTQYF
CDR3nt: TGTGCCACCAGTGTCCCACTAGCGGGCACAGATACGCAGTATTTT